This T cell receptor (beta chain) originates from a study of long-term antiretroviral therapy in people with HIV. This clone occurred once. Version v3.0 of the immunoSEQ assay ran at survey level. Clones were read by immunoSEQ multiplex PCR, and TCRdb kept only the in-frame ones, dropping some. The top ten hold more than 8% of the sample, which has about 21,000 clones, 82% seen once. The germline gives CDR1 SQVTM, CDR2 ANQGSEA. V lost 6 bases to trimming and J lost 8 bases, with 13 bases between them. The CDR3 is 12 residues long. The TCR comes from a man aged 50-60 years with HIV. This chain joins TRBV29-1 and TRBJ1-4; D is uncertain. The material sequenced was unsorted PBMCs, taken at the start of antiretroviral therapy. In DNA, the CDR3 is TGCAGCGTGTCCCAGACACGAGAAAAACTGTTTTTT. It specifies CSVSQTREKLFF.